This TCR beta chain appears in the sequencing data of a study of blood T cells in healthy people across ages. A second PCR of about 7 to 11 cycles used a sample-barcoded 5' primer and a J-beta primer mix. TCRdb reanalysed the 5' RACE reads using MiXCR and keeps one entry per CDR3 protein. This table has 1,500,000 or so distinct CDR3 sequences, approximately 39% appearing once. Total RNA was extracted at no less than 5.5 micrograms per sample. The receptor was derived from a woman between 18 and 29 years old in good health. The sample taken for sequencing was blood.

Written as DNA, the CDR3 is TGTGCTAGTGGTTTGGTAATGAATGAGCAGTACTTC. Translation gives CASGLVMNEQYF. J is TRBJ2-5 and V is TRBV12-5; D unresolved. This CDR3 has 12 amino acids. Trimming left V 0 bases short and J 11 bases short, with 10 bases between. From germline, CDR1 is LGHNT and CDR2 FRNRAP.